This TCR beta chain was sequenced for a study of early T cells in non-severe SARS-CoV-2 infection. Overall study context: Sequenced material consisted of bulk RNA (from unsorted whole blood), and chains were unpaired.

In the case of this clonotype: Its antigen is not known. A much larger clone lies one base from this, so it may be a read error.

Points from the study as a whole: Private and CD4 specificities were missed by VDJdb matching, skewed to anti-spike CD8.

Attachment of unique molecular identifiers to individual cDNA molecules was performed. One entry per CDR3 protein results from TCRdb running MiXCR on the 5' RACE reads. The repertoire holds 37,000 or so distinct CDR3 sequences, roughly 6% seen once, with 5% to 6.5% in the top ten. Germline loops: CDR1 WNHNN, CDR2 SYGVQD (reference sequence). This CDR3 has 13 amino acids. The specimen was whole blood. The sequence derives from an adult who was a healthcare worker with PCR-confirmed SARS-CoV-2 infection or an uninfected control (not recorded which). This rearrangement joins TRBV10-1 to TRBJ2-1, with D unclear. The CDR3 spells CASSASMGNEQIF. The CDR3 DNA is TGCGCCAGCAGTGCCAGCATGGGGAATGAGCAGATCTTC.